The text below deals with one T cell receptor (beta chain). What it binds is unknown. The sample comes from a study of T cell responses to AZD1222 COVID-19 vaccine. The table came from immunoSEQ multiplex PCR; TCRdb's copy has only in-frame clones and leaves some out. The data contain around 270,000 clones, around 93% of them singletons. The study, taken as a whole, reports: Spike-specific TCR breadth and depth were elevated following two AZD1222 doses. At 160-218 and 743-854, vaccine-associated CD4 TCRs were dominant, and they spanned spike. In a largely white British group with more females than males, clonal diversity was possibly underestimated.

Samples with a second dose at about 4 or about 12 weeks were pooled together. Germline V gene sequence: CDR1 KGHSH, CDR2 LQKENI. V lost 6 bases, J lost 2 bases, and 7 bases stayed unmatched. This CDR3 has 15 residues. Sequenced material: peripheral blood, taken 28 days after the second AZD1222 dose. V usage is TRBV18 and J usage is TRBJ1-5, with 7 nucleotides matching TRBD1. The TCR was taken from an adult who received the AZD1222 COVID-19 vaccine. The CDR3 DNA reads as TGTGCCAGCTCCCTCACAGGGGTGGGCAATCAGCCCCAGCATTTT. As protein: CASSLTGVGNQPQHF.